The rows below give T cell receptor beta chains drawn from one sample of a study of shared clonotypes between healthy human individuals. Generated by immunoSEQ multiplex PCR, the TCRdb table keeps only in-frame clones and is missing some. In the table there are some 580,000 clones, 95% to 98% of which are singletons. Source material: naive CD8+ T cells sorted from blood. The receptors shown here come from a man under 40 in good health. The CDR3 runs from the conserved cysteine through the conserved F or W. Fields, in order: J gene, clone size, V gene, D gene, CDR3 protein. D genes are given only for firm matches. Rows may omit the clone size; those that give it use once, few, many or a size class.

J: TRBJ2-3
size: .
V: TRBV11-2
D: TRBD2
CDR3: CASSSLAGDLTDTQYF

J: TRBJ2-3
size: .
V: TRBV7-9
D: TRBD1
CDR3: CASSYPGPGGSTDTQYF

J: TRBJ2-7
size: .
V: TRBV5-4
D: .
CDR3: CASSQTGTTYEQYF

J: TRBJ2-1
size: .
V: TRBV29-1
D: .
CDR3: CSVAFSELHEQFF

J: TRBJ1-2
size: .
V: TRBV29-1
D: .
CDR3: CSAGRVAGKLNYGYTF

J: TRBJ1-5
size: .
V: TRBV14
D: TRBD1
CDR3: CASSRHDRVYDNQPQHF

J: TRBJ2-2
size: .
V: TRBV2
D: .
CDR3: CASRGRPTRELFF

J: TRBJ2-2
size: once
V: TRBV28
D: TRBD1
CDR3: CASSFTTRAGGADTGELFF

J: TRBJ1-2
size: .
V: TRBV2
D: .
CDR3: CASSGAAGDFSYTF

J: TRBJ2-3
size: .
V: TRBV7-2
D: .
CDR3: CASSLRGGTDTQYF

J: TRBJ2-2
size: .
V: TRBV9
D: .
CDR3: CASSPPLITGELFF

J: TRBJ2-4
size: .
V: TRBV7-9
D: TRBD1
CDR3: CASSRGTVAKNIQYF

J: TRBJ1-1
size: .
V: TRBV15
D: .
CDR3: CATSREREREAFF

J: TRBJ2-7
size: .
V: TRBV29-1
D: .
CDR3: CSVEAGRYEQYF

J: TRBJ2-1
size: .
V: TRBV15
D: .
CDR3: CATSRDLAGLRPTEQFF

J: TRBJ2-7
size: .
V: TRBV6-7
D: .
CDR3: CASTLDRVMAGEIPNHSYEQYF

J: TRBJ2-3
size: .
V: TRBV9
D: .
CDR3: CASSENTDTQYF

J: TRBJ2-5
size: .
V: TRBV5-1
D: .
CDR3: CASSLGGGEETQYF

J: TRBJ2-5
size: once
V: TRBV18
D: .
CDR3: CASGGETQYF

J: TRBJ1-2
size: .
V: TRBV29-1
D: TRBD1
CDR3: CSVDTRLVGTGYSYGYTF

J: TRBJ2-1
size: .
V: TRBV7-8
D: .
CDR3: CASSLDLGADIYNEQFF

J: TRBJ2-2
size: few
V: TRBV29-1
D: .
CDR3: CSVIVTRVGGELFF

J: TRBJ1-1
size: once
V: TRBV9
D: TRBD1
CDR3: CASSARDRPMNTEAFF

J: TRBJ2-7
size: .
V: TRBV4-1
D: .
CDR3: CASALAGTKEQYF

J: TRBJ2-3
size: .
V: TRBV19
D: .
CDR3: CASTWAGTHPTPQYF

J: TRBJ2-3
size: .
V: TRBV27
D: TRBD1
CDR3: CASSSGQDMDTQYF

J: TRBJ1-5
size: .
V: TRBV27
D: TRBD1
CDR3: CASSGQVNQPQHF

J: TRBJ2-3
size: .
V: TRBV4-1
D: .
CDR3: CASSQEWDLTDTQYF

J: TRBJ1-5
size: .
V: TRBV29-1
D: .
CDR3: CSVERQSIGTSNQPQHF

J: TRBJ2-3
size: .
V: TRBV10-3
D: .
CDR3: CAISDIADSTDTQYF

J: TRBJ1-2
size: .
V: TRBV30
D: TRBD1
CDR3: CAGDRAVSYGYTF

J: TRBJ1-1
size: .
V: TRBV25-1
D: TRBD1
CDR3: CASSNRGSWHTEAFF

J: TRBJ2-3
size: .
V: TRBV29-1
D: TRBD1
CDR3: CSVEPGQGTLLQYF

J: TRBJ2-7
size: once
V: TRBV15
D: .
CDR3: CATSRDPNGGVVSYEQYF

J: TRBJ2-7
size: .
V: TRBV20-1
D: .
CDR3: CKGKGTYEQYF

J: TRBJ2-6
size: .
V: TRBV15
D: .
CDR3: CATSRDVMGLRGANVLTF

J: TRBJ2-7
size: .
V: TRBV27
D: .
CDR3: CASSFEGESSYEQYF

J: TRBJ2-7
size: .
V: TRBV11-2
D: .
CDR3: CASIEGQGPDEQYF

J: TRBJ2-1
size: .
V: TRBV13
D: .
CDR3: CASSLGDLPSYNEQFF

J: TRBJ2-1
size: .
V: TRBV4-3
D: TRBD2
CDR3: CASSHGTSGSINEQFF

J: TRBJ1-1
size: .
V: TRBV2
D: TRBD1
CDR3: CASPRGPNTEAFF

J: TRBJ2-5
size: .
V: TRBV18
D: TRBD2
CDR3: CASSPRQGLAGVAETQYF

J: TRBJ2-1
size: .
V: TRBV9
D: .
CDR3: CASSTQGAWANEQFF

J: TRBJ1-5
size: .
V: TRBV6-6
D: .
CDR3: CASSYSLAGRNQPQHF

J: TRBJ2-1
size: .
V: TRBV4-3
D: .
CDR3: CASSQGWDQSLPYNEQFF

J: TRBJ1-2
size: .
V: TRBV7-9
D: TRBD1
CDR3: CASSSPGQMALNYGYTF

J: TRBJ2-6
size: .
V: TRBV10-2
D: .
CDR3: CASSGGAPGLGAGSASGANVLTF

J: TRBJ2-7
size: .
V: TRBV4-3
D: TRBD1
CDR3: CASSQGTGQPYEQYF

J: TRBJ2-1
size: .
V: TRBV7-6
D: .
CDR3: CASSLGGPNEQFF

J: TRBJ2-7
size: .
V: TRBV5-1
D: .
CDR3: CASSLDAYEQYF

J: TRBJ2-7
size: once
V: TRBV29-1
D: TRBD2
CDR3: CSVSLAGRYEQYF

J: TRBJ2-1
size: .
V: TRBV9
D: .
CDR3: CASSVYGATFGNEQFF

J: TRBJ2-1
size: .
V: TRBV28
D: TRBD2
CDR3: CASSLLAGEDINNEQFF

J: TRBJ2-1
size: .
V: TRBV28
D: .
CDR3: CASSPGQYNEQFF